A selection of T cell receptor beta chains follows, all from one sample in a study of shared clonotypes between healthy human individuals. Data came from immunoSEQ multiplex PCR; TCRdb stores just in-frame clones and leaves some out. The sample consists of more than 2 million clones, about 95% of them appearing once. Material: naive CD4+ T cells sorted from blood. These receptors came from a man aged 18 to 30 in good health. Each CDR3 is given with its conserved first and last residue. A D gene is named only where the DNA matches it firmly. Expanded clones get a size class; other rows say once, few or many, or leave the size out.

v_call,clone_size,d_call,j_call,cdr3_nt,cdr3_aa
TRBV7-2,.,.,TRBJ1-6,TGTGCCAGCAGTTACTATAATTCACCCCTCCACTTT,CASSYYNSPLHF
TRBV7-2,.,.,TRBJ2-1,TGTGCCAGCAGTCAAGCGACAGTCCTCAATGAGCAGTTCTTC,CASSQATVLNEQFF
TRBV5-1,.,TRBD1,TRBJ2-5,TGCGCCAGCAGCCCTGGGACAGGTGGGAAAGAGACCCAGTACTTC,CASSPGTGGKETQYF
TRBV7-2,.,.,TRBJ2-2,TGTGCCAGCAGCTTGACCCCATGGGCGGCCGGGGAGCTGTTTTTT,CASSLTPWAAGELFF
TRBV5-6,.,.,TRBJ1-1,TGTGCCAGCAGCTCCGTTGGTAGTCTGAACACTGAAGCTTTCTTT,CASSSVGSLNTEAFF
TRBV6-1,.,.,TRBJ2-7,TGTGCCAGCAGTGAGAGCTCAGGCTTCACCTACGAGCAGTACTTC,CASSESSGFTYEQYF
TRBV2,.,.,TRBJ2-7,TGTGCCAGCAGTGCAGGACCCTACGAGCAGTACTTC,CASSAGPYEQYF
TRBV7-8,.,.,TRBJ2-1,TGTGCCAGCAGCTTAGGCATCACAGGAGACCACTACAATGAGCAGTTCTTC,CASSLGITGDHYNEQFF
TRBV21-1,.,.,TRBJ1-1,TGTGCCAGCAGCATCCCGAACAGGGTAACCACTGAAGCTTTCTTT,CASSIPNRVTTEAFF
TRBV27,.,.,TRBJ1-5,TGTGCCAGCAGTTTATCATTCAATCAGCCCCAGCATTTT,CASSLSFNQPQHF
TRBV7-2,.,TRBD1,TRBJ1-2,TGTGCCAGCAGCTTAGTTCAGGGGGCGCATGGCTACACCTTC,CASSLVQGAHGYTF
TRBV28,.,.,TRBJ1-2,TGTGCCAGCAGTAAAGTGGGCTACACCTTC,CASSKVGYTF
TRBV28,.,TRBD1,TRBJ1-2,TGTGCCAGCCGACAGGGGGTAACTAGTGGCTACACCTTC,CASRQGVTSGYTF
TRBV2,.,TRBD2,TRBJ2-1,TGTGCCAGCAGGGGACTAGCCAAGAGGGGAAGTGAGCAGTTCTTC,CASRGLAKRGSEQFF
TRBV6-1,once,.,TRBJ2-7,TGTGCCAGCAGTGAAGGGCGGGGTTACTCCGAGCAGTACTTC,CASSEGRGYSEQYF
TRBV5-1,.,TRBD1,TRBJ2-7,TGCGCCAGCAGCTCCCGCGGGACAGGGATCTACGAGCAGTACTTC,CASSSRGTGIYEQYF
TRBV10-3,once,TRBD1,TRBJ2-5,TGTGCCACCGGGACAGGGGGACAAGAGACCCAGTACTTC,CATGTGGQETQYF
TRBV6-1,.,.,TRBJ1-1,TGTGCCAGCACCCGAACAGGGTCCACTGAAGCTTTCTTT,CASTRTGSTEAFF
TRBV28,.,.,TRBJ1-1,TGTGCCAGCAGTTTATATTCCAGGCCCACTGAAGCTTTCTTT,CASSLYSRPTEAFF
TRBV6-6,.,.,TRBJ1-2,TGTGCCAGCAGCGACGGGGCACTGTATGGCTACACCTTC,CASSDGALYGYTF
TRBV11-2,.,.,TRBJ1-5,TGTGCCAGCAGCTCCGAGGGGGGGATTGGGCCCCAGCATTTT,CASSSEGGIGPQHF
TRBV10-3,.,TRBD1,TRBJ2-5,TGTGCCATCAGTGAGTCTCAACAGGGGGCGAAGACCCAGTACTTC,CAISESQQGAKTQYF
TRBV10-3,.,TRBD2,TRBJ2-2,TGTGCCATCAGTGAGTCGGGGGAGGGGATCGCCGGGGAGCTGTTTTTT,CAISESGEGIAGELFF
TRBV2,.,TRBD1,TRBJ2-7,TGTGCCAGCAAACAGGGGGCCGAGCAGTACTTC,CASKQGAEQYF
TRBV7-2,.,TRBD2,TRBJ2-1,TGTGCCAGCAGCTTAGAGGTAGCGGGAGGCAATGAGCAGTTCTTC,CASSLEVAGGNEQFF
TRBV6-4,.,TRBD1,TRBJ2-2,TGTGCCAGCAGTGACAGACCGGGACAGGGGGACACCGGGGAGCTGTTTTTT,CASSDRPGQGDTGELFF
TRBV18,.,.,TRBJ2-4,TGTGCCAGCTCACCGCAAGGGGGGAGAAACATTCAGTACTTC,CASSPQGGRNIQYF
TRBV5-4,.,.,TRBJ2-3,TGTGCCAGCAGCGGACCCTCACTCGATACGCAGTATTTT,CASSGPSLDTQYF
TRBV4-1,.,.,TRBJ1-1,TGCGCCAGCAGCCAAGGTTCTGGCGGGACTGTGAAAAAAGCTTTCTTT,CASSQGSGGTVKKAFF
TRBV5-1,.,TRBD2,TRBJ2-3,TGCGCCAGCAGCTTCGGGGGGACTAGCACAGATACGCAGTATTTT,CASSFGGTSTDTQYF
TRBV7-2,.,.,TRBJ2-5,TGTGCCAGCAGCTCCCGACCGTCTCTCCAAGAGACCCAGTACTTC,CASSSRPSLQETQYF
TRBV1,.,.,TRBJ2-7,TGCACCAGCAGCGGGGGGACTAGCGGGACACACGAGCAGTACTTC,CTSSGGTSGTHEQYF
TRBV5-6,.,.,TRBJ1-6,TGTGCCAGCAGCTTGGGAACCAGGGACTCCTATAATTCACCCCTCCACTTT,CASSLGTRDSYNSPLHF
TRBV5-6,.,.,TRBJ2-6,TGTGCCAGCAGCATCACAGGCTCTGGGGCCAACGTCCTGACTTTC,CASSITGSGANVLTF
TRBV5-4,once,TRBD2,TRBJ2-1,TGTGCCAGCAGATCCGGGACTAGCTCCTACAATGAGCAGTTCTTC,CASRSGTSSYNEQFF
TRBV19,.,TRBD1,TRBJ2-1,TGTGCCAGTAGTGGCGGGACAGGGAGATACAATGAGCAGTTCTTC,CASSGGTGRYNEQFF
TRBV6-1,.,TRBD1,TRBJ2-3,TGTGCCAGCAGGACGTGGGACAGGGGCACAGATACGCAGTATTTT,CASRTWDRGTDTQYF
TRBV9,.,TRBD1,TRBJ2-6,TGTGCCAGCAGCGTAGGGGACAGGGTACTTGGGGCCAACGTCCTGACTTTC,CASSVGDRVLGANVLTF
TRBV9,.,TRBD1,TRBJ2-2,TGTGCCAGCAGCGGACAGGGTCGTAACACCGGGGAGCTGTTTTTT,CASSGQGRNTGELFF
TRBV5-8,.,TRBD1,TRBJ2-5,TGTGCCAGCAGCTTGGGGGAACAGGGGGCCCGGGAGACCCAGTACTTC,CASSLGEQGARETQYF
TRBV5-1,.,.,TRBJ2-4,TGCGCCAGCAGCCCCTCAGGCCCCCAAAGCATTCAGTACTTC,CASSPSGPQSIQYF